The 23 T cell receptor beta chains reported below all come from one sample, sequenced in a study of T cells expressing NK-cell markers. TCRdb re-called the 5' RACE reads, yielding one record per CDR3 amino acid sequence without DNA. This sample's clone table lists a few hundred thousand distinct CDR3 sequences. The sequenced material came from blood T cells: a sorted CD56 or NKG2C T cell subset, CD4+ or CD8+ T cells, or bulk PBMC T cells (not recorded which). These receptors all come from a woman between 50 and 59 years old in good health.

CDR3 sequence: CASSLSGTSPDTQYF. The chain recombines TRBV5-1 with TRBJ2-3; TCRdb names TRBD2, which stays unverified in the absence of DNA. Germline V lookup: CDR1 SGHRS, CDR2 YFSETQ. The CDR3 covers 15 residues.

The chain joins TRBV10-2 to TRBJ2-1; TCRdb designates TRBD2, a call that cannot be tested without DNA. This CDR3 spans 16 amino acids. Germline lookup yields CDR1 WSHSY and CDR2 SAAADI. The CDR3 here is CASSEWTSGMRDEQFF.

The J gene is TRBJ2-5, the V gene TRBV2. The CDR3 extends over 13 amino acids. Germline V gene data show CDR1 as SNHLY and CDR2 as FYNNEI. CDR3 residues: CASTRFLQETQYF.

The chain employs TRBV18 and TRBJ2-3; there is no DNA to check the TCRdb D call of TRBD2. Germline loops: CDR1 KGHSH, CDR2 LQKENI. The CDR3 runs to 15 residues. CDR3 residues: CASSPGERESDTQYF.

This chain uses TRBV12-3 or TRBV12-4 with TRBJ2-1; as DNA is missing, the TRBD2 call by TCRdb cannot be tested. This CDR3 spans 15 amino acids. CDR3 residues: CASSPGTNLGNEQFF.

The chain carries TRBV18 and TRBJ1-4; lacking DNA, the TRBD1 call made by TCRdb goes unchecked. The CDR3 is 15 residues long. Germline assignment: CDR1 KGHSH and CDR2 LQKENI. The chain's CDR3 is CASSPGTGSYEKLFF.

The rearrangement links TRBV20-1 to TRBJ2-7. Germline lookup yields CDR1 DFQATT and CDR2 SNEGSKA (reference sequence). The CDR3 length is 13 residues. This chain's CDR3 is CSARDLLAYEQYF.

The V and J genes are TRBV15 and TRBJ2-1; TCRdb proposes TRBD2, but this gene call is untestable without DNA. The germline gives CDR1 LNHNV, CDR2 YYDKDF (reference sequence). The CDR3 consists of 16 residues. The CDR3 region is CATSRRTSGIVHEQFF.

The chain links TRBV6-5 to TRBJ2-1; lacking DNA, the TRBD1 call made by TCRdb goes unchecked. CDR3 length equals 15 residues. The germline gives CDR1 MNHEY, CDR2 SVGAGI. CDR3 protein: CASSSGGQGAFEQFF.

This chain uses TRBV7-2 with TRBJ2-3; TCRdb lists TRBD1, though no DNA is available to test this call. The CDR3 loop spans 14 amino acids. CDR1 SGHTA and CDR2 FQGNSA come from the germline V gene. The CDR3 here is CASSPRLIPDTQYF.

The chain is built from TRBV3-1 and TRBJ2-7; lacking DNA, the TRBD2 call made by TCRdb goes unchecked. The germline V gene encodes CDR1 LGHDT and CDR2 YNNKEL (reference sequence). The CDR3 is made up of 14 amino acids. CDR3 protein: CASSSGLAGYEQYF.

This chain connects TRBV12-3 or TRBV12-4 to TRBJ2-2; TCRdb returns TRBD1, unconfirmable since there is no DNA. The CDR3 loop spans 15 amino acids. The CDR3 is CASSLGDRESGELFF.

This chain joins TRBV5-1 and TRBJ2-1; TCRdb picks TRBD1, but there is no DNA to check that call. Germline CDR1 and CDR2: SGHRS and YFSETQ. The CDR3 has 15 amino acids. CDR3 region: CASSLEGVGYNEQFF.

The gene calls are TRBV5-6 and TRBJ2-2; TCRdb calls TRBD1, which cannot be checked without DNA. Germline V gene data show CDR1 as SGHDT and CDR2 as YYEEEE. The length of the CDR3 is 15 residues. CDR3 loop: CASSPRTGRSGELFF.

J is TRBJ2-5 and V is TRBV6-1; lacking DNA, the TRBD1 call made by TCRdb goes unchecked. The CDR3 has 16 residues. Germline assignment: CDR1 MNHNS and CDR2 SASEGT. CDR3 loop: CASSVSPTGRSETQYF.

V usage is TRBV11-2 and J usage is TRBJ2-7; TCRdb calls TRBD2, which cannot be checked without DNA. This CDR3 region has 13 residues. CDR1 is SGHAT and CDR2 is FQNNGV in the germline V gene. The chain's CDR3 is CASREVHFYEQYF.

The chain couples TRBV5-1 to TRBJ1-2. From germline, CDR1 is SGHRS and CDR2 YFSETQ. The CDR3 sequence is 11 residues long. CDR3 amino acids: CASRGWYGYTF.

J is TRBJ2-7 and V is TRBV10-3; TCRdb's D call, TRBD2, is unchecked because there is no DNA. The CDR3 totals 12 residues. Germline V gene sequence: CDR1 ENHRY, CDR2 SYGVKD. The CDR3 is CAISGSGYEQYF.

This CDR3 is CATSDLQRGSGANVLTF. The V gene is TRBV24-1, the J gene TRBJ2-6; as DNA is missing, the TRBD1 call by TCRdb cannot be tested. The germline gives CDR1 KGHDR, CDR2 SFDVKD. The CDR3 sequence is 17 residues long.

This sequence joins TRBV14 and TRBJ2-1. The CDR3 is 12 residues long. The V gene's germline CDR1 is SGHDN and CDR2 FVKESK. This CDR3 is CASSPANGEQFF.

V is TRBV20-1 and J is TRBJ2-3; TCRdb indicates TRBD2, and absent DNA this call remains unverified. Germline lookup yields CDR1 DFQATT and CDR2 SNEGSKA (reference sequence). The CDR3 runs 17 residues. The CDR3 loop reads CSAPGGAGGPITDTQYF.

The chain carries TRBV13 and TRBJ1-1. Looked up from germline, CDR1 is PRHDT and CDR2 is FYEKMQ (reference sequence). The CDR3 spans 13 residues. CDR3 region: CASSFKLSAEAFF. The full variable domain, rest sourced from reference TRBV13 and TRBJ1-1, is AAGVIQSPRHLIKEKRETATLKCYPIPRHDTVYWYQQGPGQDPQFLISFYEKMQSDKGSIPDRFSAQQFSDYHSELNMSSLELGDSALYFCASSFKLSAEAFFGQGTRLTVV.

The CDR3 loop reads CASSLSNARANTGELFF. The chain uses TRBV5-1 and TRBJ2-2. The length of the CDR3 is 17 residues. Germline values: CDR1 SGHRS, CDR2 YFSETQ.